The 11 T cell receptor beta chains below were found in one sample sequenced in a study of blood T cell repertoires in COVID-19. Generated by immunoSEQ multiplex PCR, the TCRdb table keeps only in-frame clones and is missing some. The sample consists of about 95,000 clones, roughly four fifths of them appearing once. Sequences were obtained from peripheral blood. These receptors were taken from a human donor in a cohort sampled during active COVID-19.

The chain combines TRBV2 with TRBJ2-5; 13 nucleotides line up with TRBD2. The ends lost 6 bases at V and 1 base at J; junction bases unmatched: 2. The CDR3 loop spans 15 amino acids. CDR1 is SNHLY and CDR2 is FYNNEI in the germline V gene. The CDR3 DNA follows: TGTGCCAGCAGCCGGACTAGCGGGGGCCAAGAGACCCAGTACTTC. It yields the protein CASSRTSGGQETQYF. The whole variable domain, remainder taken from reference TRBV2 and TRBJ2-5, is EPEVTQTPSHQVTQMGQEVILRCVPISNHLYFYWYRQILGQKVEFLVSFYNNEISEKSEIFDDQFSVERPDGSNFTLKIRSTKLEDSAMYFCASSRTSGGQETQYFGPGTRLLVL.

This rearrangement joins TRBV6-5 to TRBJ2-5; 7 nucleotides align to TRBD1. This CDR3 contains 13 residues. Germline lookup yields CDR1 MNHEY and CDR2 SVGAGI. Trimming removed 6 bases from V and 7 bases from J; junction bases left unmatched: 8. CDR3 residues: CASRIGGLGTQYF. The CDR3 region has the DNA TGTGCCAGCAGGATAGGGGGCTTGGGGACCCAGTACTTC.

As for this clone: Relative to the germline gene, one junction end is altered; a read error may explain this. The chain is built from TRBV27 and TRBJ1-1; TRBD1 might be the D (6 bases). Germline V gene data show CDR1 as MNHEY and CDR2 as SMNVEV (reference sequence). CDR3 size: 15 residues. The CDR3 is CASSLRAGVKTEAFF. The CDR3, as DNA: TGTGCCAGCAGTTTACGGGCAGGGGTGAAGACTGAAGCTTTCTTT.

The chain employs TRBV6-2 or TRBV6-3 and TRBJ1-2; 12 nucleotides align to TRBD1. Trimming took 4 bases from V and 7 from J; bases not matched to a gene: 7. CDR1 MNHEY and CDR2 SVGEGT come from the germline V gene. The CDR3 sequence is 15 residues long. The CDR3, as DNA: TGTGCCAGCAGTTTCCATGGGGACAGGGGGCCTGGCTACACCTTC. It yields the protein CASSFHGDRGPGYTF.

In this sample, this clone turned up a few times. This rearrangement joins TRBV25-1 to TRBJ2-7, with 8 bases lining up with TRBD1. V lost 4 bases and J lost 7; bases outside the gene matches: 12. The CDR3 totals 15 residues. Germline assignment: CDR1 MGHDK and CDR2 SYGVNS. The CDR3 sequence is CASSVTGTGRSEQYF. The CDR3 DNA reads as TGTGCCAGCAGTGTTACCGGGACAGGCCGATCTGAGCAGTACTTC.

The CDR3 loop reads CASSPGQGYEQYF. The CDR3 DNA is TGTGCCAGCAGCCCCGGACAGGGCTACGAGCAGTACTTC. The chain has TRBV27 and TRBJ2-7, with 8 bases lining up with TRBD1. The CDR3 runs to 13 residues. Germline CDR1 reads MNHEY; CDR2 reads SMNVEV (reference sequence). V was clipped by 6 bases and J by 3 bases; unmatched bases: 4.

V and J are TRBV12-3 or TRBV12-4 and TRBJ1-4; D unclear. Trimming left V 7 bases short and J 5 bases short, with 11 bases between. The CDR3 is 13 residues long. CDR3 sequence (DNA): TGTGCCAGCAACGGCAGGCCGAATGAAAAACTGTTTTTT. Amino acids: CASNGRPNEKLFF.

This rearrangement joins TRBV18 to TRBJ2-6, with D tentatively TRBD1 (5 bases). The CDR3 runs 16 residues. Trimming removed 2 bases from V and 1 base from J, with 9 bases in between. CDR1 is KGHSH, CDR2 LQKENI, per germline. The CDR3 loop reads CASSPLPGSGANVLTF. The CDR3 DNA reads as TGTGCCAGCTCACCATTACCAGGGTCTGGGGCCAACGTCCTGACTTTC. Combining the CDR3 with reference TRBV18 and TRBJ2-6 gives the whole variable domain NAGVMQNPRHLVRRRGQEARLRCSPMKGHSHVYWYRQLPEEGLKFMVYLQKENIIDESGMPKERFSAEFPKEGPSILRIQQVVRGDSAAYFCASSPLPGSGANVLTFGAGSRLTVL.

The chain has TRBV13 and TRBJ2-5; D is undetermined. Germline CDR1 is PRHDT and CDR2 is FYEKMQ (reference sequence). Deletions cut 3 bases from V and 5 bases from J, with 25 bases between. The CDR3 has 18 residues. The CDR3 DNA reads as TGTGCCAGCAGCTTTTACGCCGGCGGCAGTCGGGTGACTGAGACCCAGTACTTC. Translating it yields CASSFYAGGSRVTETQYF.

This rearrangement joins TRBV2 to TRBJ1-1, with 7 bases aligning to TRBD1. Germline V gives CDR1 SNHLY, CDR2 FYNNEI. Trimming removed 7 bases from V and 0 bases from J; junction bases left unmatched: 2. The length of the CDR3 is 13 residues. The CDR3 coding sequence is TGTGCCAGCAAGGGACAGATGAACACTGAAGCTTTCTTT. Amino acids: CASKGQMNTEAFF. The variable domain in full, with the rest retrieved from reference TRBV2 and TRBJ1-1, is EPEVTQTPSHQVTQMGQEVILRCVPISNHLYFYWYRQILGQKVEFLVSFYNNEISEKSEIFDDQFSVERPDGSNFTLKIRSTKLEDSAMYFCASKGQMNTEAFFGQGTRLTVV.

The gene calls are TRBV21-1 and TRBJ2-7; TRBD2 is the table's D call, not checked against the DNA. TRBV21-1 is shown as a pseudogene. The CDR3 runs to 18 residues. Here the CDR3 reads CASSHARSGRGGNSEQYF. In DNA form, the CDR3 reads TGTGCCAGCAGCCACGCAAGGTCAGGTAGGGGAGGAAATAGCGAGCAGTACTTC.